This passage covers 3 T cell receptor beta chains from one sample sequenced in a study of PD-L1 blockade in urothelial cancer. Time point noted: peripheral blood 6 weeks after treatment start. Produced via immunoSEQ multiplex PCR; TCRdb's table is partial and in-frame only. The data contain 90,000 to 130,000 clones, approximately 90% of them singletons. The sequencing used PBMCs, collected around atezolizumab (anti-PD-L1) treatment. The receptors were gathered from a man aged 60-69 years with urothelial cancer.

The CDR3 DNA sequence: TGCGCCAGCAGTGAGCGAGCGGGGGGTCACTCTAGCACAGATACGCAGTATTTT. It specifies CASSERAGGHSSTDTQYF. This sequence joins TRBV10-1 and TRBJ2-3, with 9 bases that match TRBD2. Trimming at V came to 2 bases and at J to 0 bases, leaving 9 bases not matched to a gene. Germline V CDR1 and CDR2: WNHNN, SYGVQD (reference sequence). This CDR3 comprises 18 residues.

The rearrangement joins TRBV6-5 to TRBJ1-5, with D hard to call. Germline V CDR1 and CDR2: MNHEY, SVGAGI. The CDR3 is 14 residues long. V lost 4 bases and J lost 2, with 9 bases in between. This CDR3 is CASSSRTGNQPQHF. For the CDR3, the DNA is TGTGCCAGCAGTTCGCGTACGGGCAATCAGCCCCAGCATTTT.

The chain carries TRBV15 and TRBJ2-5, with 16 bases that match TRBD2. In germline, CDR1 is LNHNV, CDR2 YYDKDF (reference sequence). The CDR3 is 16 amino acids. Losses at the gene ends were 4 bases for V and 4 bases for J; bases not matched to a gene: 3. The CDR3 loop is CATSTGTSGGAETQYF. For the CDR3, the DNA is TGTGCCACCAGCACGGGGACTAGCGGGGGGGCAGAGACCCAGTACTTC.